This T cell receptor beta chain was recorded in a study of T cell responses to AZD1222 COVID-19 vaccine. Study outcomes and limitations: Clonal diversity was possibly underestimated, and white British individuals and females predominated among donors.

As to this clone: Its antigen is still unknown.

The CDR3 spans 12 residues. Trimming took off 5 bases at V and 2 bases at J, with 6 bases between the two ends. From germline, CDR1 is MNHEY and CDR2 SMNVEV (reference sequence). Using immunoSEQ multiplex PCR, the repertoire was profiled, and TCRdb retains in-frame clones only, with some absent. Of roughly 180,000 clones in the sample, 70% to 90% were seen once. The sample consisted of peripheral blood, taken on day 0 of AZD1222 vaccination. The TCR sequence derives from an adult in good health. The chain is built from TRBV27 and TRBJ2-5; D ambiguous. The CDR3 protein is CASSRPQETQYF. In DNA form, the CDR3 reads TGTGCCAGCAGTCGGCCTCAAGAGACCCAGTACTTC.